One and the same sample provided the 20 T cell receptor beta chains below, sequenced in a study of shared clonotypes between healthy human individuals. The assay was immunoSEQ multiplex PCR, and TCRdb's table has in-frame clones only and misses some. The repertoire holds about 2.1 million clones, with just over 90% as singletons. Naivety among CD8 cells was defined by CD45RO negativity and positive CCR7 selection, thereby excluding terminally differentiated effector memory CD45RA+ cells. Sequencing used naive CD8+ T cells from PBMCs. These TCRs come from a man younger than 35 in good health. Some clones in this sample may be carry-over from other donors' samples.

This clone has more than one count but fewer than ten. V is TRBV4-1 and J is TRBJ1-4; unclear D gene. With 0 bases removed from V and 8 bases from J, the gap between germline ends came to 16 bases. The CDR3 runs 16 residues. Germline CDR1 reads MGHRA; CDR2 reads YSYEKL. The CDR3 is CASSQENLPTGEKLFF. CDR3 nucleotides: TGCGCCAGCAGCCAAGAGAATCTCCCAACTGGGGAAAAACTGTTTTTT.

V and J are TRBV7-6 and TRBJ1-4; D gene ambiguous. Germline V gene sequence: CDR1 SGHVS, CDR2 FNYEAQ. Trimming took off 1 base at V and 4 bases at J, with 7 bases between the two ends. The length of the CDR3 is 14 residues. The chain's CDR3 is CASSLGRFNEKLFF. The DNA for the CDR3 is TGTGCCAGCAGCTTAGGTCGCTTTAATGAAAAACTGTTTTTT.

About this clone itself: Other nucleotide sequences from this sample produce the same CDR3. The rearrangement uses TRBV15 and TRBJ1-5, with 7 positions matching TRBD1. V was clipped by 0 bases and J by 3 bases; unmatched bases: 2. CDR3 length: 15 residues. The V gene's germline CDR1 is LNHNV and CDR2 YYDKDF (reference sequence). The CDR3 here is CATSRDRGPNQPQHF. DNA of the CDR3: TGTGCCACCAGCAGAGATAGGGGGCCCAATCAGCCCCAGCATTTT. The full variable domain, completed using reference TRBV15 and TRBJ1-5, is DAMVIQNPRYQVTQFGKPVTLSCSQTLNHNVMYWYQQKSSQAPKLLFHYYDKDFNNEADTPDNFQSRRPNTSFCFLDIRSPGLGDTAMYLCATSRDRGPNQPQHFGDGTRLSIL.

V and J are TRBV18 and TRBJ1-2; no clear D gene. This CDR3 has 16 amino acids. CDR1 is KGHSH, CDR2 LQKENI, per germline. Trimming pared 4 bases from V and 0 bases from J, leaving 15 bases between. The CDR3 loop is CASSQGPGDANYGYTF. The CDR3 DNA reads TGTGCCAGCTCACAGGGCCCCGGCGACGCTAACTATGGCTACACCTTC.

Remarks on this clone: Other DNA sequences in the same sample also yield this CDR3. This chain joins TRBV19 and TRBJ1-1, with D perhaps matching TRBD1 (5 bases). There are 11 residues in the CDR3. With 4 bases removed from V and 6 bases from J, the gap between germline ends came to 6 bases. CDR1 is LNHDA and CDR2 is SQIVND in the germline V gene (reference sequence). Here the CDR3 reads CASSTGPEAFF. CDR3 bases: TGTGCCAGTAGTACAGGGCCTGAAGCTTTCTTT. Full variable domain (remainder filled in from reference TRBV19 and TRBJ1-1): DGGITQSPKYLFRKEGQNVTLSCEQNLNHDAMYWYRQDPGQGLRLIYYSQIVNDFQKGDIAEGYSVSREKKESFPLTVTSAQKNPTAFYLCASSTGPEAFFGQGTRLTVV.

This rearrangement joins TRBV27 to TRBJ1-1; the D gene is possibly TRBD1 (5 bases). Germline lookup yields CDR1 MNHEY and CDR2 SMNVEV (reference sequence). CDR3 size: 15 residues. The V gene lost 5 bases and the J gene lost 5 bases, with 18 bases spanning the gap. The CDR3 here is CASSPPRGVGTEAFF. The DNA of the CDR3 is TGTGCCAGCAGTCCCCCCCGAGGGGTGGGGACTGAAGCTTTCTTT.

This chain joins TRBV6-4 and TRBJ2-2; 8 positions agree with TRBD2. This CDR3 has 17 residues. CDR1 and CDR2 (germline): MRHNA, SNTAGT. With V trimmed by 6 bases and J by 6 bases, 15 bases remained unmatched. The CDR3 DNA follows: TGTGCCAGCAGAGGGACTAGATTATTTGGGGATCCCGGGGAGCTGTTTTTT. The encoded protein is CASRGTRLFGDPGELFF.

As regards this clone: The sample contains more than one DNA sequence encoding this CDR3. V is TRBV2 and J is TRBJ2-7; either TRBD1 or TRBD2 may fit D (5 bases each). Trimming took off 6 bases at V and 3 bases at J, with 12 bases between the two ends. CDR1 is SNHLY and CDR2 is FYNNEI in the germline V gene. The CDR3 is 13 residues long. The CDR3 DNA reads TGTGCCAGCAGCGGGACGGGGAGCTACGAGCAGTACTTC. Encoded protein: CASSGTGSYEQYF.

This chain links TRBV10-2 with TRBJ2-7; tentative D call: TRBD2 (6 bases). This CDR3 region has 15 residues. Trimming left V 0 bases short and J 0 bases short, with 9 bases between. Germline V gene lookup returns CDR1 WSHSY and CDR2 SAAADI. Here the CDR3 reads CASSESTRGSYEQYF. DNA for the CDR3: TGCGCCAGCAGTGAGTCGACGCGGGGCTCCTACGAGCAGTACTTC.

Written as DNA, the CDR3 is TGCGCCAGCAGTGTGGACAGGGGGCGGTTTGCTTACAATGAGCAGTTCTTC. This gives the protein CASSVDRGRFAYNEQFF. The V call is TRBV10-1, the J call TRBJ2-1; 11 nucleotides agree with TRBD1. The CDR3 covers 17 residues. CDR1 and CDR2 (germline): WNHNN, SYGVQD (reference sequence). Unmatched junction bases numbered 9, after V lost 4 bases and J lost 4 bases.

The V and J genes are TRBV28 and TRBJ1-5; TRBD1 agrees at 8 bases. The V and J ends lost 6 bases and 4 bases, in that order; junction bases with no gene match: 5. In germline, CDR1 is MDHEN, CDR2 SYDVKM. CDR3 length: 14 residues. The CDR3: CASRPDRVNQPQHF. The CDR3 coding sequence is TGTGCCAGCAGACCGGACAGGGTGAATCAGCCCCAGCATTTT.

The chain combines TRBV4-1 with TRBJ2-5; D is perhaps TRBD1 (6 bases). The V gene lost 1 base and the J gene lost 5 bases, with 17 bases spanning the gap. Germline V gene data show CDR1 as MGHRA and CDR2 as YSYEKL. The CDR3 has 16 amino acids. The CDR3 loop reads CASSQVRDRPRETQYF. The CDR3 nucleotides read TGCGCCAGCAGCCAAGTCCGAGACAGGCCCCGGGAGACCCAGTACTTC.

DNA of the CDR3: TGTGCCAGCAGCGTAGGAGAGTGGGGACTCAGCACAGATACGCAGTATTTT. This sequence encodes CASSVGEWGLSTDTQYF. The chain carries TRBV9 and TRBJ2-3, with a possible D match to TRBD2 (6 bases). This CDR3 spans 17 amino acids. With 0 bases removed from V and 0 bases from J, the gap between germline ends came to 14 bases. The V gene's germline CDR1 is SGDLS and CDR2 YYNGEE.

This chain joins TRBV7-6 and TRBJ2-2; 8 positions match TRBD1. The CDR3 spans 18 residues. With V trimmed by 6 bases and J by 5 bases, 17 bases remained unmatched. Germline values: CDR1 SGHVS, CDR2 FNYEAQ. The CDR3 nucleotides are TGTGCCAGCAGTCCACAGGGGGGTTCGATCCGCGGTACCGGGGAGCTGTTTTTT. Amino acid sequence: CASSPQGGSIRGTGELFF. The variable domain in full, with the rest retrieved from reference TRBV7-6 and TRBJ2-2, is GAGVSQSPRYKVTKRGQDVALRCDPISGHVSLYWYRQALGQGPEFLTYFNYEAQQDKSGLPNDRFSAERPEGSISTLTIQRTEQRDSAMYRCASSPQGGSIRGTGELFFGEGSRLTVL.

This clone was counted once. The V and J genes are TRBV4-2 and TRBJ2-7, with TRBD2 matching over 7 bases. The CDR3 length is 16 residues. Germline-derived CDR1 and CDR2 are LGHNA and YNFKEQ. Trimming cost V 3 bases and J 3 bases; bases outside gene matches: 11. The CDR3 DNA sequence: TGTGCCAGCAGCCACGGAGGGGAGGGCCTTATCTACGAGCAGTACTTC. This sequence encodes CASSHGGEGLIYEQYF.

V is TRBV9 and J is TRBJ2-5; 14 bases line up with TRBD2. V trimming: 4 bases; J trimming: 4 bases; junction bases outside the gene matches: 6. This CDR3 is built from 16 residues. Germline V lookup: CDR1 SGDLS, CDR2 YYNGEE. The CDR3 bases are TGTGCCAGCAGCTTAACCGGGACTAGCGGGAGAGAGACCCAGTACTTC. This translates into CASSLTGTSGRETQYF.

This clone appeared a single time. This chain uses TRBV27 with TRBJ2-7, with TRBD1 matching over 9 bases. With V trimmed by 0 bases and J by 5 bases, 8 bases remained unmatched. The germline CDR1 and CDR2 sequences are MNHEY and SMNVEV (reference sequence). The CDR3 length is 16 residues. Here the CDR3 DNA reads TGTGCCAGCAGTTTATCCCCCGGGACAGGGCAGAACGAGCAGTACTTC. Its translation: CASSLSPGTGQNEQYF.

V usage is TRBV27 and J usage is TRBJ1-1; 7 nucleotides line up with TRBD1. The CDR3 is 15 amino acids. Germline CDR1 is MNHEY and CDR2 is SMNVEV (reference sequence). The V segment lost 2 bases and the J segment 4 bases; nucleotides outside the gene matches: 7. As DNA, the CDR3 is TGTGCCAGCAGTTTAGAATACAGGGGAGTCACTGAAGCTTTCTTT. Translating it yields CASSLEYRGVTEAFF.

V gene TRBV7-9 combines with J gene TRBJ2-2; D is possibly TRBD2 (6 bases). The CDR3 length is 16 residues. The V gene lost 4 bases and the J gene lost 4 bases, with 16 bases spanning the gap. The V gene's germline CDR1 is SEHNR and CDR2 FQNEAQ (reference sequence). This chain's CDR3 is CASSSGLGRTTGELFF. In DNA, the CDR3 is TGTGCCAGCAGCTCCGGACTTGGGAGGACCACCGGGGAGCTGTTTTTT.

V is TRBV29-1 and J is TRBJ1-2; D remains unclear. CDR3 length: 13 residues. The germline CDR1 and CDR2 sequences are SQVTM and ANQGSEA. Trimming took off 1 base at V and 4 bases at J, with 10 bases between the two ends. CDR3 nucleotides: TGCAGCGTTGAAGCCTGGTTGGGCTATGGCTACACCTTC. Translation gives CSVEAWLGYGYTF.